This paragraph reports one T cell receptor (beta chain). This sample stems from a study of blood T cell repertoires in COVID-19. Study as a whole: The analysed material was cDNA or gDNA that came from T cells, B-cell-depleted T cells, or PBMCs.

Germline assignment: CDR1 SGHKS and CDR2 YYEKEE (reference sequence). The V and J ends lost 4 bases and 5 bases, in that order; junction bases with no gene match: 5. The CDR3 sequence is 14 residues long. Sequencing used immunoSEQ multiplex PCR; TCRdb keeps in-frame clones, though not all of them. In the table there are around 140,000 clones, approximately 90% of which are singletons. The chain is built from TRBV5-5 and TRBJ2-5; 10 positions match TRBD1. This TCR was sampled from a man between 60 and 75 years old with active or convalescent COVID-19. Sequences were obtained from peripheral blood. Written as DNA, the CDR3 is TGTGCCAGCAGCAAGACAGGGGGCGGTGAGACCCAGTACTTC. It is translated as CASSKTGGGETQYF.